A single sample is the source of the 4 T cell receptor beta chains below, sequenced in a study of T cell responses to AZD1222 COVID-19 vaccine. TCRdb's table, derived via immunoSEQ multiplex PCR, lists solely in-frame clones and lacks some. In the table there are 130,000 or so clones, about 91% of which are singletons. The sequenced sample was peripheral blood, obtained 28 days after the second AZD1222 dose. These receptors were collected from an adult who received the AZD1222 COVID-19 vaccine.

CDR3 coding DNA: TGTGCCAGCAGCCTACAGGGTGAAGCTTTCTTT. It specifies CASSLQGEAFF. The rearrangement joins TRBV5-6 to TRBJ1-1; tentative D call: TRBD1 (6 bases). The CDR3 totals 11 residues. V was shortened by 4 bases and J by 7 bases, with 8 bases between the two germline ends. The germline V gene has CDR1 SGHDT and CDR2 YYEEEE.

The V and J genes are TRBV2 and TRBJ1-4; D is perhaps TRBD1 (5 bases). Trimming left V 3 bases short and J 4 bases short, with 9 bases between. Germline CDR1 reads SNHLY; CDR2 reads FYNNEI. CDR3 length equals 14 residues. The CDR3 reads CASSDGRVNEKLFF. CDR3 sequence (DNA): TGTGCCAGCAGTGACGGCAGGGTTAATGAAAAACTGTTTTTT.

The chain links TRBV4-3 to TRBJ2-4; TRBD2 agrees at 8 bases. Trimming took 3 bases from V and 2 from J; bases not matched to a gene: 12. Germline-derived CDR1 and CDR2 are LGHNA and YSLEER. The length of the CDR3 is 18 residues. This CDR3 reads CASSQWTGAGGPKNIQYF. Written as DNA, the CDR3 is TGCGCCAGCAGCCAGTGGACTGGGGCGGGAGGACCCAAAAACATTCAGTACTTC.

CDR3 in DNA: TGTGCCAGCAGACCCGGACCTACCTCTGGAAACACCATATATTTT. Amino acids: CASRPGPTSGNTIYF. The chain combines TRBV7-9 with TRBJ1-3, with D hard to call. Germline V gene lookup returns CDR1 SEHNR and CDR2 FQNEAQ (reference sequence). The CDR3 sequence is 15 residues long. The V and J ends lost 6 bases and 0 bases respectively, with 12 bases between them.